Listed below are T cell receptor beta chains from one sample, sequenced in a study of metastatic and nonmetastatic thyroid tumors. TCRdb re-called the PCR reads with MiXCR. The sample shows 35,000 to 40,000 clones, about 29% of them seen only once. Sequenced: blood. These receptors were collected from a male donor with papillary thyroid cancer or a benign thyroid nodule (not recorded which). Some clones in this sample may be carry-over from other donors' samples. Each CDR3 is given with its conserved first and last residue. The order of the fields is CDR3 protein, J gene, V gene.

CASSVVREGNTDTQYF | TRBJ2-3 | TRBV9
CASSLFGSYEQYF | TRBJ2-7 | TRBV5-6
CASRPGTAKKTGELFF | TRBJ2-2 | TRBV19
CASSLWTGGELFF | TRBJ2-2 | TRBV11-2
CSAWWGGRDSYNEQFF | TRBJ2-1 | TRBV20-1
CSAQGAGANVLTF | TRBJ2-6 | TRBV20-1
CASSLNRVILVSEKLFF | TRBJ1-4 | TRBV7-3
CSARESQGGTGELFF | TRBJ2-2 | TRBV20-1
CAGGLATDTQYF | TRBJ2-3 | TRBV6-1
CASSQGPQGCANTGELFF | TRBJ2-2 | TRBV19
CASSYSPPSGYYEQYF | TRBJ2-7 | TRBV6-5
CASSSSPVGTGRDAKNIQYF | TRBJ2-4 | TRBV13
CASSGDWGEGEQFF | TRBJ2-1 | TRBV6-1
CASSLGLAGTSYEQYF | TRBJ2-7 | TRBV13